This T cell receptor (beta chain) derives from a study of blood T cell repertoires in COVID-19. Profiling relied on immunoSEQ multiplex PCR, and the TCRdb table lists in-frame clones only, not all of them. The repertoire holds some 350,000 clones, with about 83% as singletons. The V and J ends lost 2 bases and 1 base respectively, with 6 bases between them. CDR1 is MDHEN, CDR2 SYDVKM, per germline. The length of the CDR3 is 14 residues. This chain joins TRBV28 and TRBJ1-3; a possible D gene is TRBD1 (5 bases). Specimen: peripheral blood. This clonotype originated in a man between 25 and 39 years old with active or convalescent COVID-19. CDR3 protein: CASSLGGSGNTIYF. Written as DNA, the CDR3 is TGTGCCAGCAGTTTAGGGGGGTCTGGAAACACCATATATTTT.